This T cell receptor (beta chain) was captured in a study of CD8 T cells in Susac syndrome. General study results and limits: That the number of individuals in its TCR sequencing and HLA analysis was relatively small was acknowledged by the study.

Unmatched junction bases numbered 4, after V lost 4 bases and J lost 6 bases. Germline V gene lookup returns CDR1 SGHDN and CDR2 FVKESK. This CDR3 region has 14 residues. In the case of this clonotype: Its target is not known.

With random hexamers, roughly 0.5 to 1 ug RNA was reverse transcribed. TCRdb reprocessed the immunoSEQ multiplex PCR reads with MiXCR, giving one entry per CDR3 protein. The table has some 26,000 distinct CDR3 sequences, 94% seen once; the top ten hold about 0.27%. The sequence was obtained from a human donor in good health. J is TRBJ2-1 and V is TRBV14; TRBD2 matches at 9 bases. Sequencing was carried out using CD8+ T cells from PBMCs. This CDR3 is CASSRAGGINEQFF. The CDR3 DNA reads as TGTGCCAGCAGCCGAGCGGGGGGTATCAATGAGCAGTTCTTC.